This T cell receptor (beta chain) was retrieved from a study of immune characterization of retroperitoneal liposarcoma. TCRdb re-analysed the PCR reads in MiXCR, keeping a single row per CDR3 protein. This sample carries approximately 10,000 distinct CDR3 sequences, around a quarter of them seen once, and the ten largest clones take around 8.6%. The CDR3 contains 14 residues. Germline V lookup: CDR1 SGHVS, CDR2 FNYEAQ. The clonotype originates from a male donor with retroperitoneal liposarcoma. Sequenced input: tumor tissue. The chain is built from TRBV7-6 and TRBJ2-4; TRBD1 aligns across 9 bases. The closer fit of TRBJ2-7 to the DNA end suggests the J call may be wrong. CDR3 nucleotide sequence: TGTGCCAGCAGCACCCGACAGGGGGGGTACGAGCAGTACTTC. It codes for CASSTRQGGYEQYF.